A single sample gave rise to the 15 T cell receptor beta chains below, sequenced in a study of T cells after yellow fever vaccination. TCRdb re-called the 5' RACE reads through MiXCR, storing one row per CDR3 protein. The sample has approximately 27,000 distinct CDR3 sequences, 5.5% seen once. Sample: PBMCs, either bulk or a sorted T-cell subset (CD4+, CD8+, memory, or dextramer-sorted; not recorded which), taken 15 days after the yellow fever booster vaccination. All receptors derive from a man aged 25-45 years who received the YFV17D yellow fever vaccine.

This clonotype was counted many times. The rearrangement uses TRBV7-2 and TRBJ1-3; D not resolved. Germline loops: CDR1 SGHTA, CDR2 FQGNSA. V lost 3 bases and J 0 bases, leaving 15 bases between the germline ends. The CDR3 is made up of 17 amino acids. The CDR3: CASSLDRGRNSGNTIYF. DNA for the CDR3: TGTGCCAGCAGCTTGGACCGTGGACGGAACTCTGGAAACACCATATATTTT.

This clonotype showed up many times. J is TRBJ1-5 and V is TRBV7-8; D not certain. CDR1 SGHVS and CDR2 FQNEAQ come from the germline V gene. V was shortened by 8 bases and J by 4 bases, with 12 bases between the two germline ends. This CDR3 region has 13 residues. The CDR3 coding sequence is TGTGCCAGCGGGTACAGCCAAAATCAGCCCCAGCATTTT. Translating gives CASGYSQNQPQHF.

This clonotype was seen repeatedly, ten times or more. The chain joins TRBV20-1 to TRBJ1-1; D might be TRBD1 (6 bases). The CDR3 contains 13 residues. CDR1 and CDR2 from the germline V gene are DFQATT and SNEGSKA (reference sequence). Trimming stripped 5 bases from V and 7 bases from J, with 17 bases between. In nucleotides, the CDR3 is TGCAGTGCTCTCCGGGACATTCCCCATGAAGCTTTCTTT. It translates to CSALRDIPHEAFF.

This clonotype occurred many times. The CDR3 is CSARKGSGREETQYF. CDR3 nucleotide sequence: TGCAGTGCTAGGAAGGGTAGCGGGAGGGAAGAGACCCAGTACTTC. The V gene is TRBV20-1, the J gene TRBJ2-5; 11 positions match TRBD2. The germline CDR1 and CDR2 sequences are DFQATT and SNEGSKA (reference sequence). CDR3 length: 15 amino acids. V was pared by 3 bases and J by 3 bases, with 6 bases of the junction left unmatched.

This clonotype has at least ten counts. This chain joins TRBV20-1 and TRBJ2-5, with no clear D. This CDR3 is built from 12 residues. Germline V CDR1 and CDR2: DFQATT, SNEGSKA (reference sequence). The V end lost 3 bases, the J end lost 2 bases, and 7 bases lay between the germline ends. The DNA for the CDR3 is TGCAGTGCTAGCATAGGTCAAGAGACCCAGTACTTC. Amino acid sequence: CSASIGQETQYF.

As for this clonotype: Given a much more abundant clone one base away, this may be a read error. The rearrangement joins TRBV6-2 or TRBV6-3 to TRBJ2-3, with 10 positions matching TRBD1. CDR1 and CDR2 from the germline V gene are MNHEY and SVGEGT. The CDR3 contains 15 residues. CDR3: CVSRAGDRGADTQYF. The CDR3, as DNA: TGTGTCAGCAGGGCCGGGGACAGGGGAGCGGATACGCAGTATTTT.

This clonotype was found many times. V is TRBV6-5 and J is TRBJ2-7; TRBD1 matches 7 bases. Trimming cost V 0 bases and J 4 bases; bases outside gene matches: 6. Germline lookup yields CDR1 MNHEY and CDR2 SVGAGI. This CDR3 comprises 15 residues. CDR3 nucleotide sequence: TGTGCCAGCAGTTACTCGAGGCAGGGGGTATACGAGCAGTACTTC. Amino acids: CASSYSRQGVYEQYF.

Ten or more counts support this clonotype. J is TRBJ1-4 and V is TRBV20-1; 10 bases match TRBD1. V lost 0 bases, J lost 11 bases, and 3 bases stayed unmatched. This CDR3 has 13 amino acids. The V gene's germline CDR1 is DFQATT and CDR2 SNEGSKA (reference sequence). The DNA for the CDR3 is TGCAGTGCTAGAGATTTGGGACAGGGGAAACTGTTTTTT. It yields the protein CSARDLGQGKLFF.

This clonotype showed up many times. The gene calls are TRBV25-1 and TRBJ1-2; D gene ambiguous. V dropped 4 bases and J dropped 2 bases, with 8 bases sitting between them. The CDR3 is 13 residues long. Germline CDR1 MGHDK, CDR2 SYGVNS. CDR3 coding DNA: TGTGCCAGCAGTGTTGGGCGGAACTATGGCTACACCTTC. It yields the protein CASSVGRNYGYTF.

This clonotype has a count of ten or more. The V and J genes are TRBV28 and TRBJ2-4, with TRBD1 as a possible D gene (6 bases). CDR1 and CDR2 (germline): MDHEN, SYDVKM. Trimming pared 8 bases from V and 0 bases from J, leaving 17 bases between. CDR3 length equals 16 residues. The CDR3 nucleotides read TGTGCCAGCTCCGGGTTTGAAGGGGGAGCCAAAAACATTCAGTACTTC. Encoded protein: CASSGFEGGAKNIQYF.

In this sample, this clonotype turned up many times. CDR3 loop: CAICQSPNTEAFF. CDR3 bases: TGTGCCATATGTCAGAGTCCGAACACTGAAGCTTTCTTT. This chain joins TRBV10-3 and TRBJ1-1; D unresolved. Germline lookup yields CDR1 ENHRY and CDR2 SYGVKD. V was trimmed by 9 bases and J by 1 base, leaving 12 bases between them. The CDR3 consists of 13 residues.

This clonotype occurred many times. V is TRBV20-1 and J is TRBJ1-2; D possibly corresponds to TRBD1 (5 bases). V lost 3 bases to trimming and J lost 2 bases, with 7 bases between them. CDR3 length: 12 residues. CDR1 is DFQATT and CDR2 is SNEGSKA in the germline V gene (reference sequence). CDR3 nucleotides: TGCAGTGCTAGGGGGGGGAACTATGGCTACACCTTC. Protein product: CSARGGNYGYTF.

Only one count was recorded for this clonotype. Relative to the germline gene, one junction end is altered; a read error may explain this. The CDR3 bases are TGTGCTAGCAGCTTAGAAGCGGGGAGCCAAGAGACCCAGTACTTC. Amino acids: CASSLEAGSQETQYF. V is TRBV7-7 and J is TRBJ2-5; 7 bases align to TRBD2. The CDR3 covers 15 residues. Germline V gene sequence: CDR1 SSHAT, CDR2 FNYEAQ (reference sequence).

The chain couples TRBV4-3 to TRBJ2-6; TRBD2 is a possible D gene (6 bases). CDR1 and CDR2 (germline): LGHNA, YSLEER. The CDR3 consists of 15 residues. V was pared by 4 bases and J by 0 bases, with 7 bases between. CDR3 coding DNA: TGCGCCAGCAGCCGGGGGGACTCTGGGGCCAACGTCCTGACTTTC. It yields the protein CASSRGDSGANVLTF.

This clonotype was observed a handful of times. This chain joins TRBV11-2 and TRBJ2-7; D possibly corresponds to TRBD1 (6 bases). V shed 0 bases and J shed 7 bases, with 13 bases lying between them. The CDR3 is made up of 14 amino acids. Germline V gives CDR1 SGHAT, CDR2 FQNNGV. CDR3 nucleotides: TGTGCCAGCAGCTTAGAACCTTCAGGGGTAGAGCAGTACTTC. This sequence encodes CASSLEPSGVEQYF.